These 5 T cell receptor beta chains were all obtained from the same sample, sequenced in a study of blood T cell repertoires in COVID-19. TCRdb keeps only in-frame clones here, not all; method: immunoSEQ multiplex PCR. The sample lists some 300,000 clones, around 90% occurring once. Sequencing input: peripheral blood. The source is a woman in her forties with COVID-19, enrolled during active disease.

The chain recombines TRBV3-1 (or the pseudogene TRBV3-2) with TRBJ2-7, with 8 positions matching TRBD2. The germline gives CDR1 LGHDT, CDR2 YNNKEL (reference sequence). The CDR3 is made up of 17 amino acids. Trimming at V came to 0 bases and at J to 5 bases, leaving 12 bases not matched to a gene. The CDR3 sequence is CASSQEGSGRGRNEQYF. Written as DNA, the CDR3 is TGTGCCAGCAGCCAAGAGGGGTCCGGGAGGGGCAGGAACGAGCAGTACTTC.

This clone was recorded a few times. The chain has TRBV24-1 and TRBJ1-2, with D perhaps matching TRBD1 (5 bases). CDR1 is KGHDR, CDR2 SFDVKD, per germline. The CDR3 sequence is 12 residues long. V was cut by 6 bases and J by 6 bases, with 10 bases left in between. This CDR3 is CATSSQGNGYTF. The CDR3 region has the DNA TGTGCCACCAGTTCTCAGGGAAATGGCTACACCTTC.

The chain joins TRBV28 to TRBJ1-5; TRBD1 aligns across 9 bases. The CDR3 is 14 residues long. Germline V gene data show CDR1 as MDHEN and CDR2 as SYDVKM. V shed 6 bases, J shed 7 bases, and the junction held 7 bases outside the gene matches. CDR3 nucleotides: TGTGCCAGCAGCAAGGACAGGGGTTGGCAGCCCCAGCATTTT. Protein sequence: CASSKDRGWQPQHF.

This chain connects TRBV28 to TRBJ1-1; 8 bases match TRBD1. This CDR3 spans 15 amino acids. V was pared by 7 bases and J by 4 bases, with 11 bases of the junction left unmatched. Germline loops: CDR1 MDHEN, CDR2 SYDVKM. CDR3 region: CASTFQGQGATEAFF. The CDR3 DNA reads TGTGCCAGCACCTTCCAAGGACAGGGAGCCACTGAAGCTTTCTTT.

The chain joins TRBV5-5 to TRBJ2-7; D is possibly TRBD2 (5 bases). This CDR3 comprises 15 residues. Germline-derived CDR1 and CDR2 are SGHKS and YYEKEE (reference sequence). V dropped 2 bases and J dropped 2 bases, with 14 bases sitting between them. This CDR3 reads CASSFSSGFPYEQYF. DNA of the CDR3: TGTGCCAGCAGCTTCTCCTCGGGGTTCCCCTACGAGCAGTACTTC.